What follows are 30 T cell receptor beta chains derived from one specimen sequenced in a study of shared clonotypes between healthy human individuals. Assay used: immunoSEQ multiplex PCR; TCRdb lists only in-frame clones, some missing. The sample shows around 1.6 million clones, 95% to 99% of them seen only once. The specimen sequenced was naive CD4+ T cells sorted from blood. Subset reported: CD45RA+ positively selected. These receptors were obtained from a young man in good health.

The rearrangement uses TRBV27 and TRBJ2-3; a weak D match, TRBD1 (6 bases). The CDR3 sequence is 16 residues long. Trimming took 2 bases from V and 9 from J, leaving 21 bases between them. Germline V gives CDR1 MNHEY, CDR2 SMNVEV (reference sequence). As DNA, the CDR3 is TGTGCCAGCAGTTTACTTAACGGGGACACCCTTAGGACGCAGTATTTT. This codes for CASSLLNGDTLRTQYF.

For this clone: The same CDR3 also results from other DNA sequences found in this sample. This rearrangement joins TRBV28 to TRBJ2-2; D gene unclear. Germline CDR1 is MDHEN and CDR2 is SYDVKM. This CDR3 has 11 residues. V lost 3 bases, J lost 6 bases, and 2 bases lay in between. DNA for the CDR3: TGTGCCAGCAGTTTTTCCGGGGAGCTGTTTTTT. It translates to CASSFSGELFF. The full variable domain, its missing parts supplied by reference TRBV28 and TRBJ2-2, is DVKVTQSSRYLVKRTGEKVFLECVQDMDHENMFWYRQDPGLGLRLIYFSYDVKMKEKGDIPEGYSVSREKKERFSLILESASTNQTSMYLCASSFSGELFFGEGSRLTVL.

The chain couples TRBV28 to TRBJ1-5, with 10 bases lining up with TRBD1. CDR1 is MDHEN, CDR2 SYDVKM, per germline. Trimming cost V 0 bases and J 2 bases; bases outside gene matches: 1. CDR3 length equals 16 residues. The CDR3 nucleotides are TGTGCCAGCAGTTTATGGACAGGGGGCGGCAATCAGCCCCAGCATTTT. This encodes CASSLWTGGGNQPQHF.

This chain joins TRBV6-6 and TRBJ2-2; D is unclear. Trimming shortened V by 2 bases and J by 3 bases, and 7 bases separated the two germline ends. The CDR3 is made up of 14 amino acids. Germline CDR1 is MNHNY and CDR2 is SVGAGI (reference sequence). As DNA, the CDR3 is TGTGCCAGCAGTTACACTCGGTACACCGGGGAGCTGTTTTTT. The encoded protein is CASSYTRYTGELFF.

The gene calls are TRBV6-5 and TRBJ1-4; D unclear. The germline V gene has CDR1 MNHEY and CDR2 SVGAGI. This CDR3 is 14 amino acids long. V shed 8 bases and J shed 8 bases, with 18 bases lying between them. The CDR3 loop reads CASGSKGGQEKLFF. CDR3 DNA sequence: TGTGCCAGCGGTAGTAAAGGCGGGCAAGAAAAACTGTTTTTT.

The chain carries TRBV16 and TRBJ2-3, with 7 positions matching TRBD2. This CDR3 region has 16 residues. Germline V gene lookup returns CDR1 KGHSY and CDR2 FQNENV. The V gene end was trimmed by 4 bases and the J gene end by 1 base; junction bases not matched to a gene: 8. The CDR3 reads CASSRTGLDGTDTQYF. DNA of the CDR3: TGTGCCAGCAGCCGGACCGGACTAGACGGCACAGATACGCAGTATTTT. The entire variable domain, with the rest obtained from reference TRBV16 and TRBJ2-3, is as follows: GEEVAQTPKHLVRGEGQKAKLYCAPIKGHSYVFWYQQVLKNEFKFLISFQNENVFDETGMPKERFSAKCLPNSPCSLEIQATKLEDSAVYFCASSRTGLDGTDTQYFGPGTRLTVL.

The V call is TRBV6-5, the J call TRBJ1-1; no firm D call. The germline V gene encodes CDR1 MNHEY and CDR2 SVGAGI. The CDR3 length is 15 residues. The V end lost 7 bases, the J end lost 1 base, and 16 bases lay between the germline ends. This chain's CDR3 is CASIGRVMGNTEAFF. CDR3 bases: TGTGCCAGCATAGGGCGGGTAATGGGGAACACTGAAGCTTTCTTT.

V is TRBV7-2 and J is TRBJ1-2; TRBD1 matches 12 bases. Germline assignment: CDR1 SGHTA and CDR2 FQGNSA. Germline trimming cut 5 bases from V and 5 bases from J; bases unmatched to any gene: 6. The CDR3 sequence is 15 residues long. The CDR3 here is CASSPRDRGRYGYTF. Here the CDR3 DNA reads TGTGCCAGCAGCCCCCGGGACAGGGGGCGTTATGGCTACACCTTC.

This chain joins TRBV19 and TRBJ1-2; maybe TRBD1 (6 bases). CDR3 size: 16 residues. Germline values: CDR1 LNHDA, CDR2 SQIVND (reference sequence). Between the trimmed V and J ends, which lost 5 bases and 1 base, there was a span of 17 bases. The CDR3, as DNA: TGTGCCAGTAGTGGGAGATGGCAGGGGCTTAACTATGGCTACACCTTC. It specifies CASSGRWQGLNYGYTF.

V usage is TRBV4-2 and J usage is TRBJ1-5; no clear D. Deletions cut 0 bases from V and 5 bases from J, with 5 bases between. Germline assignment: CDR1 LGHNA and CDR2 YNFKEQ. This CDR3 spans 13 amino acids. CDR3 nucleotide sequence: TGTGCCAGCAGCCAAGATACCCATCAGCCCCAGCATTTT. Its translation is CASSQDTHQPQHF.

This clone was recorded only once. This chain uses TRBV5-1 with TRBJ1-1; tentatively, D is TRBD1 (6 bases). The V end lost 0 bases, the J end lost 7 bases, and 13 bases lay between the germline ends. Germline lookup yields CDR1 SGHRS and CDR2 YFSETQ. The CDR3 contains 14 residues. The CDR3 region has the DNA TGCGCCAGCAGCTTGGGGGACGGGGGCGGTGAAGCTTTCTTT. Its translation: CASSLGDGGGEAFF.

The chain uses TRBV19 and TRBJ2-7, with 7 bases fitting TRBD1. The V segment lost 5 bases and the J segment 3 bases; nucleotides outside the gene matches: 7. Germline V gene data show CDR1 as LNHDA and CDR2 as SQIVND (reference sequence). There are 14 residues in the CDR3. The CDR3 DNA reads as TGTGCCAGTAGTGAGCCGGGACAGAGCTACGAGCAGTACTTC. Its translation: CASSEPGQSYEQYF.

This sequence joins TRBV7-9 and TRBJ2-5; a possible D gene is TRBD2 (6 bases). The length of the CDR3 is 14 residues. Germline V lookup: CDR1 SEHNR, CDR2 FQNEAQ (reference sequence). The V end was cut by 4 bases, the J end by 0 bases, with 9 bases between. The CDR3 here is CASSSAGYQETQYF. Written as DNA, the CDR3 is TGTGCCAGCAGCTCCGCGGGGTACCAAGAGACCCAGTACTTC.

This chain connects TRBV7-9 to TRBJ1-1; D unresolved. Germline CDR1 and CDR2: SEHNR and FQNEAQ (reference sequence). CDR3 length: 13 amino acids. V shed 4 bases and J shed 0 bases, with 6 bases lying between them. The CDR3 region is CASSSSLNTEAFF. CDR3 bases: TGTGCCAGCAGCTCTTCACTGAACACTGAAGCTTTCTTT.

The rearrangement links TRBV7-8 to TRBJ2-1, with D unclear. The CDR3 loop spans 15 amino acids. V lost 5 bases to trimming and J lost 7 bases, with 18 bases between them. Germline CDR1 is SGHVS and CDR2 is FQNEAQ. This CDR3 is CASSPNRVRRNEQFF. The CDR3 bases are TGTGCCAGCAGCCCCAACCGGGTCCGGCGTAATGAGCAGTTCTTC.

This chain uses TRBV25-1 with TRBJ2-1; D is ambiguous. The V end lost 3 bases, the J end lost 8 bases, and 14 bases lay between the germline ends. The CDR3 loop spans 14 amino acids. From germline, CDR1 is MGHDK and CDR2 SYGVNS. The CDR3 DNA reads as TGTGCCAGCAGTGATTTCGACTTAGCCGATGAGCAGTTCTTC. Its translation: CASSDFDLADEQFF. Looking up the rest from reference TRBV25-1 and TRBJ2-1 gives the full variable domain: EADIYQTPRYLVIGTGKKITLECSQTMGHDKMYWYQQDPGMELHLIHYSYGVNSTEKGDLSSESTVSRIRTEHFPLTLESARPSHTSQYLCASSDFDLADEQFFGPGTRLTVL.

This clone was picked up one time. The rearrangement joins TRBV29-1 to TRBJ2-1, with 7 bases matching TRBD2. V trimming: 4 bases; J trimming: 6 bases; junction bases outside the gene matches: 6. Germline values: CDR1 SQVTM, CDR2 ANQGSEA. The CDR3 covers 13 residues. The CDR3 nucleotides read TGCAGCGTTGCCCAACTAGCGCCCAATGAGCAGTTCTTC. This codes for CSVAQLAPNEQFF.

The V gene is TRBV9, the J gene TRBJ2-7; D is perhaps TRBD2 (5 bases). Per the germline V gene, CDR1 is SGDLS and CDR2 is YYNGEE. Trimming cost V 0 bases and J 2 bases, with 12 bases left between them. There are 15 residues in the CDR3. CDR3 residues: CASSVGGWETYEQYF. Here the CDR3 DNA reads TGTGCCAGCAGCGTAGGAGGATGGGAGACCTACGAGCAGTACTTC.

J is TRBJ1-1 and V is TRBV5-1, with unresolved D. Trimming took off 3 bases at V and 2 bases at J, with 11 bases between the two ends. This CDR3 comprises 14 residues. CDR1 and CDR2 (germline): SGHRS, YFSETQ. The CDR3 is CASSSITSNTEAFF. As DNA, the CDR3 is TGCGCCAGCAGCTCCATCACGAGCAACACTGAAGCTTTCTTT. The full variable domain, rest sourced from reference TRBV5-1 and TRBJ1-1, is KAGVTQTPRYLIKTRGQQVTLSCSPISGHRSVSWYQQTPGQGLQFLFEYFSETQRNKGNFPGRFSGRQFSNSRSEMNVSTLELGDSALYLCASSSITSNTEAFFGQGTRLTVV.

There are a few counts of this clone. The identical CDR3 is also encoded by other nucleotide sequences in the sample. The V gene is TRBV5-1, the J gene TRBJ2-3, with TRBD2 matching 9 bases. V lost 2 bases, J lost 0 bases, and 1 base stayed unmatched. This CDR3 region has 15 residues. Germline V lookup: CDR1 SGHRS, CDR2 YFSETQ. Here the CDR3 reads CASSLTSGSTDTQYF. In nucleotides, the CDR3 is TGCGCCAGCAGCTTAACTAGCGGGAGCACAGATACGCAGTATTTT.

This clone has a single count. J is TRBJ1-2 and V is TRBV9; D remains ambiguous. The germline V and J ends were trimmed by 0 bases and 2 bases, with 11 bases remaining between them. CDR1 is SGDLS, CDR2 YYNGEE, per germline. The CDR3 totals 15 residues. The CDR3 loop is CASSVAGQLNYGYTF. DNA of the CDR3: TGTGCCAGCAGCGTAGCTGGGCAGCTGAACTATGGCTACACCTTC. Filled out from reference TRBV9 and TRBJ1-2, the complete variable domain reads DSGVTQTPKHLITATGQRVTLRCSPRSGDLSVYWYQQSLDQGLQFLIQYYNGEERAKGNILERFSAQQFPDLHSELNLSSLELGDSALYFCASSVAGQLNYGYTFGSGTRLTVV.

The chain uses TRBV9 and TRBJ2-1; no clear D. Trimming shortened V by 0 bases and J by 9 bases, and 13 bases separated the two germline ends. The CDR3 totals 14 residues. Germline V gene sequence: CDR1 SGDLS, CDR2 YYNGEE. CDR3 residues: CASSVDNSKGEQFF. As DNA, the CDR3 is TGTGCCAGCAGCGTAGATAACTCCAAGGGTGAGCAGTTCTTC.

The chain carries TRBV7-2 and TRBJ2-4, with D perhaps being TRBD1 or TRBD2 (5 bases each). Germline values: CDR1 SGHTA, CDR2 FQGNSA. The V end was cut by 0 bases, the J end by 0 bases, with 18 bases between. The CDR3 sequence is 19 residues long. As DNA, the CDR3 is TGTGCCAGCAGCTTAGCCCCCCTCGGGGCGGGTAAAGCCAAAAACATTCAGTACTTC. Translating it yields CASSLAPLGAGKAKNIQYF. The whole variable domain, remainder taken from reference TRBV7-2 and TRBJ2-4, is GAGVSQSPSNKVTEKGKDVELRCDPISGHTALYWYRQSLGQGLEFLIYFQGNSAPDKSGLPSDRFSAERTGGSVSTLTIQRTQQEDSAVYLCASSLAPLGAGKAKNIQYFGAGTRLSVL.

The chain links TRBV19 to TRBJ2-1, with D possibly called TRBD1 or TRBD2 (5 bases each). This CDR3 contains 15 residues. Germline loops: CDR1 LNHDA, CDR2 SQIVND (reference sequence). Trimming pared 5 bases from V and 4 bases from J, leaving 15 bases between. The CDR3 coding sequence is TGTGCCAGTAGTTACGGGACGGCCGATTACAATGAGCAGTTCTTC. Its translation: CASSYGTADYNEQFF.

The J gene is TRBJ2-1, the V gene TRBV6-4, with a possible D match to TRBD1 (6 bases). The germline CDR1 and CDR2 sequences are MRHNA and SNTAGT. V was cut by 4 bases and J by 7 bases, with 17 bases left in between. This CDR3 spans 15 amino acids. CDR3 in amino acids: CASSVTGQGVNEQFF. The CDR3 coding sequence is TGTGCCAGCAGTGTTACAGGGCAGGGTGTAAATGAGCAGTTCTTC.

The genes are TRBV28 and TRBJ1-5; no firm D call. Trimming left V 3 bases short and J 0 bases short, with 12 bases between. Germline V CDR1 and CDR2: MDHEN, SYDVKM. This CDR3 region has 16 residues. The CDR3 is CASSFGPLDSNQPQHF. The CDR3 coding sequence is TGTGCCAGCAGTTTTGGGCCTCTCGATAGCAATCAGCCCCAGCATTTT.

V and J are TRBV6-1 and TRBJ2-1, with TRBD2 matching over 12 bases. The CDR3 has 16 residues. CDR1 is MNHNS and CDR2 is SASEGT in the germline V gene. The trim removed 0 bases at V and 6 bases at J, leaving 3 bases unmatched. The CDR3 here is CASSEALAGGRNEQFF. Here the CDR3 DNA reads TGTGCCAGCAGTGAAGCACTAGCGGGAGGTCGCAATGAGCAGTTCTTC.

In this sample, this clone turned up once. The chain recombines TRBV18 with TRBJ2-7, with TRBD2 identical over 11 bases. This CDR3 has 17 residues. The ends lost 3 bases at V and 6 bases at J; junction bases unmatched: 13. The germline V gene encodes CDR1 KGHSH and CDR2 LQKENI. In nucleotides, the CDR3 is TGTGCCAGCTCACCGAGGGCTAGCGGGAGGTTTCCCCCCGAGCAGTACTTC. Translation: CASSPRASGRFPPEQYF.

This chain joins TRBV4-3 and TRBJ2-3, with 7 bases fitting TRBD1. Losses at the gene ends were 3 bases for V and 2 bases for J; bases not matched to a gene: 8. The CDR3 extends over 16 amino acids. CDR1 and CDR2 (germline): LGHNA, YSLEER. The CDR3 DNA reads as TGCGCCAGCAGCCAGCGAATCGGGACAGACACAGATACGCAGTATTTT. Translated, it gives CASSQRIGTDTDTQYF.

J is TRBJ2-1 and V is TRBV9; D is undetermined. Trimming left V 1 base short and J 6 bases short, with 8 bases between. The V gene's germline CDR1 is SGDLS and CDR2 YYNGEE. This CDR3 is 13 amino acids long. The CDR3 loop reads CASSVSVPNEQFF. The CDR3 region has the DNA TGTGCCAGCAGCGTAAGCGTGCCCAATGAGCAGTTCTTC.